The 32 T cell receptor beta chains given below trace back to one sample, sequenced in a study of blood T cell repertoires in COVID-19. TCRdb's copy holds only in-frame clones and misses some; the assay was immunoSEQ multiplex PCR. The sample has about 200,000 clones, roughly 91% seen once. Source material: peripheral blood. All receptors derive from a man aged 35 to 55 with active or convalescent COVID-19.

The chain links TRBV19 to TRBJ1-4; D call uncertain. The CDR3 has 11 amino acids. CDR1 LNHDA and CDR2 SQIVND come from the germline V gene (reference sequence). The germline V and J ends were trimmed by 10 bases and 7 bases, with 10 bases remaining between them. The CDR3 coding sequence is TGTGCCACCCGACTGGGTGAAAAACTGTTTTTT. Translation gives CATRLGEKLFF.

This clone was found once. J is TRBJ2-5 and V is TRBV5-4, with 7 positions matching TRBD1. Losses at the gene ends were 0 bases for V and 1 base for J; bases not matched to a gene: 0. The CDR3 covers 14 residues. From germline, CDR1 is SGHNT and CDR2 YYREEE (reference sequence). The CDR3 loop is CASSLAGGQETQYF. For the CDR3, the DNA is TGTGCCAGCAGCTTGGCAGGGGGCCAAGAGACCCAGTACTTC.

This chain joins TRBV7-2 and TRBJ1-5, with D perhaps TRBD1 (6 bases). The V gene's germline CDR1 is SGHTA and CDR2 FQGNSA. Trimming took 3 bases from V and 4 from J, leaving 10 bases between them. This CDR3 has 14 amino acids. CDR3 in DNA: TGTGCCAGCAGCTTTAGGGGGAATAATCAGCCCCAGCATTTT. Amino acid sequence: CASSFRGNNQPQHF. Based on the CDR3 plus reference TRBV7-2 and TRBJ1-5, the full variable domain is GAGVSQSPSNKVTEKGKDVELRCDPISGHTALYWYRQSLGQGLEFLIYFQGNSAPDKSGLPSDRFSAERTGGSVSTLTIQRTQQEDSAVYLCASSFRGNNQPQHFGDGTRLSIL.

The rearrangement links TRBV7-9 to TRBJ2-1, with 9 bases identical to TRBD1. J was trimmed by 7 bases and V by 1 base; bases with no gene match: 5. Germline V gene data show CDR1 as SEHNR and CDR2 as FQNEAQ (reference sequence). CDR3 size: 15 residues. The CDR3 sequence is CASSLGDRAGNEQFF. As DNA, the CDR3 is TGTGCCAGCAGCTTAGGGGACAGGGCGGGGAATGAGCAGTTCTTC. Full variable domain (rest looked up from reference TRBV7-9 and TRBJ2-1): DTGVSQNPRHKITKRGQNVTFRCDPISEHNRLYWYRQTLGQGPEFLTYFQNEAQLEKSRLLSDRFSAERPKGSFSTLEIQRTEQGDSAMYLCASSLGDRAGNEQFFGPGTRLTVL.

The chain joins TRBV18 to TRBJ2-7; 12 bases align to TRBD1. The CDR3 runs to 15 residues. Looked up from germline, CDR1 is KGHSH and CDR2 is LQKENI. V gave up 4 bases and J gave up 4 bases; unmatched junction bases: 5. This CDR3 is CASSQGTGGSYEQYF. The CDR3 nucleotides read TGTGCCAGCTCACAAGGGACAGGGGGCTCATACGAGCAGTACTTC.

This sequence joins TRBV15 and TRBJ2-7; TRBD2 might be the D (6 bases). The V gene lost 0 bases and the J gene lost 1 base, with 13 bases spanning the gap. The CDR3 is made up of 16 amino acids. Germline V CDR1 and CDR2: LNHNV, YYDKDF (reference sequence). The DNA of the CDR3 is TGTGCCACCAGCAGAGATGTTGTGGCGGGGTCCTACGAGCAGTACTTC. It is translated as CATSRDVVAGSYEQYF.

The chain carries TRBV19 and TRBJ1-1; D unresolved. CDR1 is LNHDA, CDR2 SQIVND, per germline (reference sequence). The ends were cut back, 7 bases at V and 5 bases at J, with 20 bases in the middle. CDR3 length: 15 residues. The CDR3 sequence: CASNSEGSPRTEAFF. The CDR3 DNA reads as TGTGCCAGTAATTCAGAGGGATCCCCCAGGACTGAAGCTTTCTTT. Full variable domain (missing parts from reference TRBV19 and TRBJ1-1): DGGITQSPKYLFRKEGQNVTLSCEQNLNHDAMYWYRQDPGQGLRLIYYSQIVNDFQKGDIAEGYSVSREKKESFPLTVTSAQKNPTAFYLCASNSEGSPRTEAFFGQGTRLTVV.

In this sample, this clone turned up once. The CDR3 nucleotides are TGTGCCAGCAGTTTACTTGGACAGGGGGATGAAAAACTGTTTTTT. Its translation: CASSLLGQGDEKLFF. This rearrangement joins TRBV28 to TRBJ1-4; TRBD1 agrees at 10 bases. The germline CDR1 and CDR2 sequences are MDHEN and SYDVKM. This CDR3 is built from 15 residues. After removal of 2 bases from V and 6 bases from J, the junction contained 3 bases not matched to a gene.

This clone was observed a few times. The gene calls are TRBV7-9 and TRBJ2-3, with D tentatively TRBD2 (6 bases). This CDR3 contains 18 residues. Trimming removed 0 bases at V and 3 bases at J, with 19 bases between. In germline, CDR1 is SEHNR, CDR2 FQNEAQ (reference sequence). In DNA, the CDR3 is TGTGCCAGCAGCTTAGCCTTCGATTTGGGACTGGGGACAGATACGCAGTATTTT. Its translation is CASSLAFDLGLGTDTQYF.

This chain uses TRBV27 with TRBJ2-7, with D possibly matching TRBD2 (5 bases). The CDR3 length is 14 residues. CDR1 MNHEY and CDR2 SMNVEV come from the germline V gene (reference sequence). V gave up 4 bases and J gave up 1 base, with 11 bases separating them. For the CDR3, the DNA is TGTGCCAGCAGTTATGGACTGTATTCCTACGAGCAGTACTTC. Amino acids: CASSYGLYSYEQYF.

The DNA for the CDR3 is TGTGCCAGCAGCCGAGAGGGAATTGCTAATGAAAAACTGTTTTTT. Translating gives CASSREGIANEKLFF. This chain connects TRBV7-9 to TRBJ1-4; no clear D. Germline-derived CDR1 and CDR2 are SEHNR and FQNEAQ (reference sequence). V was shortened by 5 bases and J by 3 bases, with 13 bases between the two germline ends. The CDR3 has 15 residues.

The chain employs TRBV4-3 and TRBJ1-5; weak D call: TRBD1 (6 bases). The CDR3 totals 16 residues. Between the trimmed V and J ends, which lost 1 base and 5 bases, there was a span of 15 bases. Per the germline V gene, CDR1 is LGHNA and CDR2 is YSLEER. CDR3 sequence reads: CASSQGGQYPYQPQHF. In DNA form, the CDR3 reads TGCGCCAGCAGCCAAGGAGGACAGTACCCTTATCAGCCCCAGCATTTT.

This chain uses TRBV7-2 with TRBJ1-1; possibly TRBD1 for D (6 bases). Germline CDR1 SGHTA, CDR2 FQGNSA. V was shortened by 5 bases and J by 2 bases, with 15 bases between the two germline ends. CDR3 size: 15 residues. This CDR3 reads CASSPKGGANTEAFF. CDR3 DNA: TGTGCCAGCAGCCCTAAGGGGGGGGCAAACACTGAAGCTTTCTTT.

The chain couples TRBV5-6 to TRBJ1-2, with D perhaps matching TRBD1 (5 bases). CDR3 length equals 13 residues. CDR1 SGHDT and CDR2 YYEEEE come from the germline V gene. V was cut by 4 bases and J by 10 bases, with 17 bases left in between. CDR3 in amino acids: CASSTAPGVVYTF. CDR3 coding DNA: TGTGCCAGCAGCACAGCTCCGGGGGTTGTCTACACCTTC. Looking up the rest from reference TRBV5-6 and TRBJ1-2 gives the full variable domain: DAGVTQSPTHLIKTRGQQVTLRCSPKSGHDTVSWYQQALGQGPQFIFQYYEEEERQRGNFPDRFSGHQFPNYSSELNVNALLLGDSALYLCASSTAPGVVYTFGSGTRLTVV.

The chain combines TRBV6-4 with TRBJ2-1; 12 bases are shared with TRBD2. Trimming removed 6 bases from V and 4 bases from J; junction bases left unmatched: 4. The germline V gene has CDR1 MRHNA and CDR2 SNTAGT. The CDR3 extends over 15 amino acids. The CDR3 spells CASSPGLAGYNEQFF. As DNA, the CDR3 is TGTGCCAGCAGCCCCGGACTAGCGGGATACAATGAGCAGTTCTTC.

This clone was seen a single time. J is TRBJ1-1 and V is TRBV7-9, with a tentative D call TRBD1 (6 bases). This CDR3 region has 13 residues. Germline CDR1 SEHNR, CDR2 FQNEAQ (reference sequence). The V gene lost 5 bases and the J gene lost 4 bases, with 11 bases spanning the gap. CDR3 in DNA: TGTGCCAGCAGCCACAGGGTAGGCACTGAAGCTTTCTTT. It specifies CASSHRVGTEAFF.

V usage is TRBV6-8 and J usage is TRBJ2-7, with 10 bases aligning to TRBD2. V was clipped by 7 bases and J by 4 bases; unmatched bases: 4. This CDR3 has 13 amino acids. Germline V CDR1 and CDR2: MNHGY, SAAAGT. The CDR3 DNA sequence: TGTGCCAGCATTGGGACTAGCGTTTACGAGCAGTACTTC. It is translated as CASIGTSVYEQYF.

The CDR3 DNA reads as TGTGCCATCAGTGAGCGCAATTATTTCGCAGGGGGAAGGTCTAATGAAAAACTGTTTTTT. Its protein is CAISERNYFAGGRSNEKLFF. This chain uses TRBV10-3 with TRBJ1-4; 7 positions match TRBD1. The CDR3 is 20 amino acids. Germline loops: CDR1 ENHRY, CDR2 SYGVKD. V lost 2 bases, J lost 3 bases, and 18 bases stayed unmatched.

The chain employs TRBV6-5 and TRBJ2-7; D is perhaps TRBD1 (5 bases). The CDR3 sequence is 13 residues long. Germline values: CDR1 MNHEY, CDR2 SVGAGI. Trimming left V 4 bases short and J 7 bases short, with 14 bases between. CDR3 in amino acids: CASSFDSTTEQYF. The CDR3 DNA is TGTGCCAGCAGTTTCGACAGTACGACGGAGCAGTACTTC.

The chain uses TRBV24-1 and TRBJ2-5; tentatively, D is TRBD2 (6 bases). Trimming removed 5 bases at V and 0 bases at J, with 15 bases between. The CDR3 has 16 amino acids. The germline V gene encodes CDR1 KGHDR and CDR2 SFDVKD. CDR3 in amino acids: CATSGPTGVNQETQYF. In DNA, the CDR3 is TGTGCCACCAGTGGCCCCACGGGGGTTAACCAAGAGACCCAGTACTTC.

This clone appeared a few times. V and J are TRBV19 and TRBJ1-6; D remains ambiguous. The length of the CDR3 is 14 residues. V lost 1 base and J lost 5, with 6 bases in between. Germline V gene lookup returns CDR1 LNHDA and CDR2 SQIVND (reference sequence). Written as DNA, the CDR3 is TGTGCCAGTAGTATAGGAGACAATAATTCACCCCTCCACTTT. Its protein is CASSIGDNNSPLHF. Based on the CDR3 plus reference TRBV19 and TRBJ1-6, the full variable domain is DGGITQSPKYLFRKEGQNVTLSCEQNLNHDAMYWYRQDPGQGLRLIYYSQIVNDFQKGDIAEGYSVSREKKESFPLTVTSAQKNPTAFYLCASSIGDNNSPLHFGNGTRLTVT.

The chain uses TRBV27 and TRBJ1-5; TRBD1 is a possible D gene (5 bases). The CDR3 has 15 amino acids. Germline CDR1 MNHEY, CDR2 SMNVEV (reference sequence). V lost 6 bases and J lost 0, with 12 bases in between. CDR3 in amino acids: CASRGGSNSNQPQHF. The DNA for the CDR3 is TGTGCCAGCAGGGGGGGGTCTAATAGCAATCAGCCCCAGCATTTT.

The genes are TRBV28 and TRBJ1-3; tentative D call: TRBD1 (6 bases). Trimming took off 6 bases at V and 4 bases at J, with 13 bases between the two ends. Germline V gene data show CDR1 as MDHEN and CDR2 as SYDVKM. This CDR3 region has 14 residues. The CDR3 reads CASRTGGAGNTIYF. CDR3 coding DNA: TGTGCCAGCAGAACGGGGGGGGCAGGAAACACCATATATTTT.

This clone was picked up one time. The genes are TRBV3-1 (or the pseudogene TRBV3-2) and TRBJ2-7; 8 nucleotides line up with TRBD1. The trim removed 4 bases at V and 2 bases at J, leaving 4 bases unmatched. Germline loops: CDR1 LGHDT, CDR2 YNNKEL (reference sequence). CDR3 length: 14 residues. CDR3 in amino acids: CASSPQGAAYEQYF. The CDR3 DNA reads TGTGCCAGCAGCCCCCAGGGGGCTGCCTACGAGCAGTACTTC.

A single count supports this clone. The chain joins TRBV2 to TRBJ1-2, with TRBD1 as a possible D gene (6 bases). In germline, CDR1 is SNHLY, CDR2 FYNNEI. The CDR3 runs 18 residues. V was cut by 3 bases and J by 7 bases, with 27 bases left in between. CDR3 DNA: TGTGCCAGCAGTGACCTGAAAGTCTCCCTTACAGGGCAGGGTGGCTACACCTTC. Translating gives CASSDLKVSLTGQGGYTF.

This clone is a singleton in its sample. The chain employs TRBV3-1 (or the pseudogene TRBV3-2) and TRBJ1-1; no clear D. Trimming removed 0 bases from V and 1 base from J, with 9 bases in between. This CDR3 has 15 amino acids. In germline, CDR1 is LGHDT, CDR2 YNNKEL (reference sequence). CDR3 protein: CASSQDSPRNTEAFF. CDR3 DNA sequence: TGTGCCAGCAGCCAAGACAGTCCCCGGAACACTGAAGCTTTCTTT.

CDR3 coding DNA: TGCGCCAGCAGCTTCTCCGGGGGGTCCTACGAGCAGTACTTC. This encodes CASSFSGGSYEQYF. The chain carries TRBV5-1 and TRBJ2-7; 7 bases are shared with TRBD2. V was pared by 2 bases and J by 1 base, with 3 bases of the junction left unmatched. Germline CDR1 is SGHRS and CDR2 is YFSETQ. CDR3 length: 14 residues.

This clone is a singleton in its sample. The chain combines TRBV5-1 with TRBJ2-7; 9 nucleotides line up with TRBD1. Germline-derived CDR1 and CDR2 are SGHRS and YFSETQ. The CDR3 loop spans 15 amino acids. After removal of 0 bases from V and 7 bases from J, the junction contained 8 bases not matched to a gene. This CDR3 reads CASSLARDRVEEQYF. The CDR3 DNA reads TGCGCCAGCAGCTTGGCCAGGGACAGGGTTGAAGAGCAGTACTTC.

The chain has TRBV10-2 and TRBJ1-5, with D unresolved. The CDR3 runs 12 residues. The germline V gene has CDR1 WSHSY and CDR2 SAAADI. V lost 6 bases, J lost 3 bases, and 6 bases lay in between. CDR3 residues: CASRSPNQPQHF. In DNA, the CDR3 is TGCGCCAGCAGGAGTCCCAATCAGCCCCAGCATTTT.

The CDR3 sequence is CASSLELAGGTDTQYF. CDR3 nucleotide sequence: TGCGCCAGCAGCTTGGAACTAGCGGGGGGGACAGATACGCAGTATTTT. This chain connects TRBV5-1 to TRBJ2-3; 13 bases map to TRBD2. The CDR3 is 16 amino acids. Losses at the gene ends were 0 bases for V and 3 bases for J; bases not matched to a gene: 1. The germline CDR1 and CDR2 sequences are SGHRS and YFSETQ.

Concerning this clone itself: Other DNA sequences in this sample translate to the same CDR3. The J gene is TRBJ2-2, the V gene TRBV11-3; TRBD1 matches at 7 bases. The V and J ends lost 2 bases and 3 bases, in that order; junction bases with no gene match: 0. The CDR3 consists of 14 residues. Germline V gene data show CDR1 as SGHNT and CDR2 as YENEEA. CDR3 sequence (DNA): TGTGCCAGCAGCTTAACAGGGGACACCGGGGAGCTGTTTTTT. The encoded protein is CASSLTGDTGELFF.

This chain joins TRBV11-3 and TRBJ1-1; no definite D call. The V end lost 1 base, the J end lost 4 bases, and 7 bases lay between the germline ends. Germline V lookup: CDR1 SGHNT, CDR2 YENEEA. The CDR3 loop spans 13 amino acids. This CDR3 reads CASSLVAGTEAFF. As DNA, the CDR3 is TGTGCCAGCAGCTTAGTGGCAGGCACTGAAGCTTTCTTT.